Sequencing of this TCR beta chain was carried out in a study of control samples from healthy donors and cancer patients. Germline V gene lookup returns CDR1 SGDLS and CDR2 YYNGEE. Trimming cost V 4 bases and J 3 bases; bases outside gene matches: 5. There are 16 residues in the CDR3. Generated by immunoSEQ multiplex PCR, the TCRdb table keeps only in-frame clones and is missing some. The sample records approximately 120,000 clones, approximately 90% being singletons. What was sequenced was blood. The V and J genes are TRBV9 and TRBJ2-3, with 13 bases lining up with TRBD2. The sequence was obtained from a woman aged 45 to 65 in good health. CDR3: CASSPELAGGTDTQYF. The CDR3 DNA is TGTGCCAGCAGCCCGGAACTAGCGGGGGGGACAGATACGCAGTATTTT.